Shown below are 8 T cell receptor beta chains from a single sample sequenced in a study of blood T cell repertoires in COVID-19. The table came from immunoSEQ multiplex PCR; TCRdb's copy has only in-frame clones and leaves some out. The sample carries a few hundred thousand clones, less than 90% recorded once. Sequences were obtained from PBMCs or T cells enriched from blood (not recorded which). All receptors derive from a woman aged 25-40 years who had recovered from COVID-19.

The V gene is TRBV6-2 or TRBV6-3, the J gene TRBJ1-6; a possible D gene is TRBD1 (5 bases). The CDR3 runs 15 residues. Trimming cost V 0 bases and J 7 bases, with 10 bases left between them. The germline V gene encodes CDR1 MNHEY and CDR2 SVGEGT. DNA for the CDR3: TGTGCCAGCAGTTACTCGGGCAGGGCCAATTCACCCCTCCACTTT. Translating it yields CASSYSGRANSPLHF.

This clone turned up a few times. The chain's CDR3 is CASGDSGEAFF. CDR3 DNA sequence: TGCGCCAGCGGGGACAGCGGTGAAGCTTTCTTT. V usage is TRBV10-1 and J usage is TRBJ1-1; TRBD1 aligns across 7 bases. The CDR3 consists of 11 residues. The germline V gene has CDR1 WNHNN and CDR2 SYGVQD (reference sequence). J lost 7 bases, V lost 8 bases, and 4 bases had no gene match.

CDR3 region: CASSLGLAGELFF. The CDR3 nucleotides are TGCGCCAGCAGCCTAGGACTAGCCGGGGAGCTGTTTTTT. This chain uses TRBV5-1 with TRBJ2-2, with TRBD2 matching over 7 bases. The V gene's germline CDR1 is SGHRS and CDR2 YFSETQ. The CDR3 runs 13 residues. V lost 4 bases, J lost 6 bases, and 3 bases stayed unmatched.

V usage is TRBV2 and J usage is TRBJ1-2; 10 positions match TRBD1. V lost 1 base, J lost 5 bases, and 4 bases stayed unmatched. This CDR3 has 15 residues. CDR1 SNHLY and CDR2 FYNNEI come from the germline V gene. CDR3 in amino acids: CASSEDRTGGYGYTF. The CDR3, as DNA: TGTGCCAGCAGTGAAGACCGGACAGGGGGGTATGGCTACACCTTC. Combining the CDR3 with reference TRBV2 and TRBJ1-2 gives the whole variable domain EPEVTQTPSHQVTQMGQEVILRCVPISNHLYFYWYRQILGQKVEFLVSFYNNEISEKSEIFDDQFSVERPDGSNFTLKIRSTKLEDSAMYFCASSEDRTGGYGYTFGSGTRLTVV.

This chain uses TRBV7-2 with TRBJ1-4, with 7 bases aligning to TRBD1. This CDR3 is 14 amino acids long. Trimming cost V 0 bases and J 7 bases; bases outside gene matches: 2. Looked up from germline, CDR1 is SGHTA and CDR2 is FQGNSA. The CDR3 DNA sequence: TGTGCCAGCAGCTTAGCGAACAGGGGTGAAAAACTGTTTTTT. Translation: CASSLANRGEKLFF.

The chain is built from TRBV7-2 and TRBJ1-5; D is perhaps TRBD1 (6 bases). V lost 4 bases, J lost 6 bases, and 10 bases lay in between. Per germline, CDR1 SGHTA and CDR2 FQGNSA. The CDR3 consists of 13 residues. CDR3 loop: CASSSQTGQPQHF. CDR3 nucleotide sequence: TGTGCCAGCAGCTCGCAGACAGGTCAGCCCCAGCATTTT.

V gene TRBV11-2 combines with J gene TRBJ2-5; 10 nucleotides agree with TRBD2. V lost 1 base, J lost 0 bases, and 5 bases stayed unmatched. The germline V gene has CDR1 SGHAT and CDR2 FQNNGV. The CDR3 totals 17 residues. The DNA of the CDR3 is TGTGCCAGCAGCTTAGGGGTTAGCGGGGGGTACCAAGAGACCCAGTACTTC. Its protein is CASSLGVSGGYQETQYF.

The chain joins TRBV2 to TRBJ1-1; TRBD1 aligns across 7 bases. CDR3 length: 13 amino acids. The J segment lost 6 bases and the V segment lost 6 bases, leaving 7 bases of the junction unmatched. CDR1 SNHLY and CDR2 FYNNEI come from the germline V gene. CDR3 amino acids: CASRIDRAPEAFF. The CDR3 DNA is TGTGCCAGCAGGATCGACAGGGCCCCTGAAGCTTTCTTT. Full variable domain (remainder filled in from reference TRBV2 and TRBJ1-1): EPEVTQTPSHQVTQMGQEVILRCVPISNHLYFYWYRQILGQKVEFLVSFYNNEISEKSEIFDDQFSVERPDGSNFTLKIRSTKLEDSAMYFCASRIDRAPEAFFGQGTRLTVV.